The next 29 T cell receptor beta chains were all read from a single sample in a study of CD8+CD57+ T cells in acquired aplastic anemia. Genomic DNA was employed as the template in profiling TCR beta VDJ and CDR3. TCRdb reprocessed the reads via MiXCR and lists one record per CDR3 protein. The sample has roughly 160,000 distinct CDR3 sequences, roughly 48% seen once. By flow cytometry, patients selected for sequencing had shown an expansion of CD8+CD57+ cells. Input material: sorted CD4+, CD8+, or CD8+CD57+ T cells (not recorded which) from PBMCs. The origin of the receptors is a human donor with aplastic anemia.

Here the CDR3 reads CASSSAGLADTQYF. The CDR3 DNA follows: TGTGCCAGCAGCTCAGCGGGACTAGCAGATACGCAGTATTTT. This rearrangement joins TRBV7-3 to TRBJ2-3; 8 bases match TRBD2. CDR1 is SGHTA, CDR2 FQGTGA, per germline. This CDR3 contains 14 residues. With V trimmed by 4 bases and J by 4 bases, 4 bases remained unmatched.

In regard to this clonotype: A read error may account for a junction end that differs from germline. The gene calls are TRBV15 and TRBJ1-1; a possible D gene is TRBD1 (5 bases). The CDR3 covers 14 residues. Germline assignment: CDR1 LNHNV and CDR2 YYDKDF (reference sequence). Here the CDR3 DNA reads TGTGACACCAGCAGATTCACAGGGAACACTGAAGCTTTCTTT. This codes for CDTSRFTGNTEAFF.

V and J are TRBV2 and TRBJ2-7; D ambiguous. The CDR3 runs to 12 residues. With 5 bases removed from V and 2 bases from J, the gap between germline ends came to 7 bases. Germline CDR1 is SNHLY and CDR2 is FYNNEI. This chain's CDR3 is CASSSPPYEQYF. CDR3 DNA: TGTGCCAGCAGTTCCCCACCCTACGAGCAGTACTTC.

In this sample, this clonotype turned up many times. V usage is TRBV20-1 and J usage is TRBJ1-1; D might be TRBD1 (6 bases). This CDR3 spans 13 amino acids. The V gene's germline CDR1 is DFQATT and CDR2 SNEGSKA (reference sequence). The germline V and J ends were trimmed by 3 bases and 5 bases, with 13 bases remaining between them. CDR3 sequence (DNA): TGCAGTGCTAGCGAGGGGGGGAGGACTGAAGCTTTCTTT. Protein: CSASEGGRTEAFF.

This clonotype appeared many times. The genes are TRBV24-1 and TRBJ1-2; TRBD1 aligns across 8 bases. Trimming removed 4 bases from V and 4 bases from J; junction bases left unmatched: 10. The CDR3 length is 16 residues. Germline CDR1 is KGHDR and CDR2 is SFDVKD. The CDR3 DNA sequence: TGTGCCACCAGTGACCCCACGACAGGGGAAGCCTATGGCTACACCTTC. It specifies CATSDPTTGEAYGYTF.

This clonotype was seen at least ten times. The chain recombines TRBV6-2 or TRBV6-3 with TRBJ2-7, with D perhaps TRBD1 or TRBD2 (6 bases each). V lost 5 bases to trimming and J lost 4 bases, with 21 bases between them. Per germline, CDR1 MNHEY and CDR2 SVGEGT. This CDR3 is built from 16 residues. The CDR3 DNA follows: TGTGCCAGCAGTCCCGGGGGCCTGGGACGTTTGTACGAGCAGTACTTC. Translated: CASSPGGLGRLYEQYF.

This clonotype has only a few counts. The V call is TRBV2, the J call TRBJ1-5; tentatively, D is TRBD1 (6 bases). This CDR3 spans 15 amino acids. Trimming took off 3 bases at V and 1 base at J, with 10 bases between the two ends. Germline V CDR1 and CDR2: SNHLY, FYNNEI. The CDR3 sequence is CASSDIQGSNQPQHF. Here the CDR3 DNA reads TGTGCCAGCAGTGACATACAGGGAAGCAATCAGCCCCAGCATTTT.

The chain uses TRBV9 and TRBJ1-1; D unclear. Trimming stripped 4 bases from V and 0 bases from J, with 10 bases between. The CDR3 sequence is 14 residues long. The V gene's germline CDR1 is SGDLS and CDR2 YYNGEE. In DNA, the CDR3 is TGTGCCAGCAGCCCGGGTGGGATGAACACTGAAGCTTTCTTT. This encodes CASSPGGMNTEAFF.

This clonotype was observed at least ten times. The gene calls are TRBV7-9 and TRBJ1-4, with D perhaps TRBD1 (5 bases). V shed 8 bases and J shed 4 bases, with 17 bases lying between them. Per germline, CDR1 SEHNR and CDR2 FQNEAQ (reference sequence). The CDR3 length is 15 residues. CDR3 sequence reads: CASGFWNGGNEKLFF. The CDR3 coding sequence is TGTGCCAGCGGTTTCTGGAATGGGGGTAATGAAAAACTGTTTTTT.

The J gene is TRBJ2-5, the V gene TRBV4-2; 8 positions agree with TRBD2. The V and J ends lost 5 bases and 0 bases, in that order; junction bases with no gene match: 8. Germline V gene sequence: CDR1 LGHNA, CDR2 YNFKEQ. The CDR3 loop spans 16 amino acids. Here the CDR3 DNA reads TGTGCCAGCAGCGTAGCGGGGACTCGAGACCAAGAGACCCAGTACTTC. It specifies CASSVAGTRDQETQYF.

V and J are TRBV7-6 and TRBJ1-6, with D possibly TRBD1 on 6 matching bases. The CDR3 is made up of 14 amino acids. The V end was cut by 0 bases, the J end by 10 bases, with 10 bases between. CDR1 is SGHVS, CDR2 FNYEAQ, per germline. The CDR3 spells CASSLATGKSPLHF. Here the CDR3 DNA reads TGTGCCAGCAGCTTAGCGACAGGAAAATCACCCCTCCACTTT.

The rearrangement uses TRBV10-3 and TRBJ2-5, with D perhaps TRBD1 (6 bases). Germline V gene sequence: CDR1 ENHRY, CDR2 SYGVKD. The CDR3 runs 16 residues. The V end lost 2 bases, the J end lost 5 bases, and 18 bases lay between the germline ends. The CDR3, as DNA: TGTGCCATCAGTGAGAGCCAGGGGCCCTACGGGGAGACCCAGTACTTC. This encodes CAISESQGPYGETQYF.

The chain joins TRBV7-2 to TRBJ1-2, with a weak D call TRBD1 (5 bases). V lost 4 bases and J 6 bases, leaving 9 bases between the germline ends. CDR3 size: 12 residues. Germline CDR1 SGHTA, CDR2 FQGNSA. The CDR3 nucleotides read TGTGCCAGCAGCTCAGGGACGGATGGCTACACCTTC. Translated: CASSSGTDGYTF. The variable domain in full, completed from reference TRBV7-2 and TRBJ1-2, reads GAGVSQSPSNKVTEKGKDVELRCDPISGHTALYWYRQSLGQGLEFLIYFQGNSAPDKSGLPSDRFSAERTGGSVSTLTIQRTQQEDSAVYLCASSSGTDGYTFGSGTRLTVV.

This clonotype was seen at least ten times. The gene calls are TRBV5-1 and TRBJ1-2, with D possibly TRBD1 on 6 matching bases. Per the germline V gene, CDR1 is SGHRS and CDR2 is YFSETQ. The ends were cut back, 4 bases at V and 8 bases at J, with 21 bases in the middle. This CDR3 has 15 residues. The CDR3 region is CASSPNPEGVRGYTF. As DNA, the CDR3 is TGCGCCAGCAGCCCAAATCCCGAGGGGGTTCGGGGCTACACCTTC.

This sequence joins TRBV10-1 and TRBJ1-5; D is undetermined. The germline gives CDR1 WNHNN, CDR2 SYGVQD (reference sequence). This CDR3 has 14 residues. V was pared by 3 bases and J by 5 bases, with 11 bases between. CDR3 sequence: CASSDTASHQPQHF. The CDR3 DNA reads TGCGCCAGCAGTGATACTGCCTCTCATCAGCCCCAGCATTTT.

The sample holds many counts of this clonotype. The rearrangement joins TRBV14 to TRBJ2-7, with TRBD2 identical over 10 bases. Germline CDR1 reads SGHDN; CDR2 reads FVKESK. Trimming cost V 1 base and J 2 bases; bases outside gene matches: 8. The CDR3 sequence is 17 residues long. The CDR3 DNA follows: TGTGCCAGCAGCCAAGTGCTCACTAGCGGGGCGGCCTACGAGCAGTACTTC. Amino acid sequence: CASSQVLTSGAAYEQYF.

The CDR3 is CATSRDPSLGTQYF. CDR3 nucleotide sequence: TGTGCCACCAGCAGAGACCCTAGCTTGGGTACGCAGTATTTT. The rearrangement links TRBV15 to TRBJ2-3; tentative D call: TRBD2 (5 bases). The CDR3 has 14 residues. V was trimmed by 0 bases and J by 8 bases, leaving 12 bases between them. CDR1 is LNHNV and CDR2 is YYDKDF in the germline V gene (reference sequence). Based on the CDR3 plus reference TRBV15 and TRBJ2-3, the full variable domain is DAMVIQNPRYQVTQFGKPVTLSCSQTLNHNVMYWYQQKSSQAPKLLFHYYDKDFNNEADTPDNFQSRRPNTSFCFLDIRSPGLGDTAMYLCATSRDPSLGTQYFGPGTRLTVL.

This clonotype showed up many times. The V call is TRBV2, the J call TRBJ1-5; 9 bases line up with TRBD1. V dropped 4 bases and J dropped 5; count of bases not matched to a gene: 3. Germline CDR1 and CDR2: SNHLY and FYNNEI. This CDR3 has 14 residues. The CDR3 region has the DNA TGTGCCAGCAGTGGGACAGGGGCCCATCAGCCCCAGCATTTT. This translates into CASSGTGAHQPQHF.

V and J are TRBV2 and TRBJ2-7; the D is unclear. The CDR3 contains 11 residues. Trimming stripped 5 bases from V and 5 bases from J, with 7 bases between. Germline-derived CDR1 and CDR2 are SNHLY and FYNNEI. CDR3 residues: CASSLKDEQYF. CDR3 coding DNA: TGTGCCAGCAGTCTCAAGGACGAGCAGTACTTC.

This clonotype occurred many times. This chain links TRBV18 with TRBJ1-2; no clear D. CDR3 length: 12 amino acids. Germline V gives CDR1 KGHSH, CDR2 LQKENI. V was pared by 1 base and J by 6 bases, with 6 bases between. The CDR3 DNA reads as TGTGCCAGCTCACCACAGGGCCATGGCTACACCTTC. This translates into CASSPQGHGYTF.

This clonotype was observed many times. The V call is TRBV30, the J call TRBJ2-7; D gene unclear. Germline V lookup: CDR1 GTSNPN, CDR2 SVGIG (reference sequence). With 0 bases removed from V and 3 bases from J, the gap between germline ends came to 6 bases. The CDR3 has 12 residues. The DNA for the CDR3 is TGTGCCTGGAGTGTAGGGTTCTACGAGCAGTACTTC. Protein product: CAWSVGFYEQYF.

This rearrangement joins TRBV20-1 to TRBJ2-5, with 9 bases fitting TRBD2. The V and J ends lost 5 bases and 4 bases, in that order; junction bases with no gene match: 5. Germline values: CDR1 DFQATT, CDR2 SNEGSKA (reference sequence). This CDR3 is built from 13 residues. The CDR3: CSARRGGLETQYF. CDR3 sequence (DNA): TGCAGTGCTCGGCGGGGGGGTCTAGAGACCCAGTACTTC.

In DNA, the CDR3 is TGTGCCAGTACCCACCCTATGGGGGGCGCCGAGCAGTACTTC. Encoded protein: CASTHPMGGAEQYF. V and J are TRBV6-1 and TRBJ2-7; D may match TRBD1 or TRBD2 (6 bases each). Deletions cut 9 bases from V and 6 bases from J, with 21 bases between. Germline assignment: CDR1 MNHNS and CDR2 SASEGT. The CDR3 extends over 14 amino acids.

This clonotype was observed at least ten times. The chain is built from TRBV2 and TRBJ2-4, with 7 bases that match TRBD1. The CDR3 is 12 residues long. The J segment lost 6 bases and the V segment lost 9 bases, leaving 5 bases of the junction unmatched. Germline lookup yields CDR1 SNHLY and CDR2 FYNNEI. The CDR3 spells CASTRDRNIQYF. As DNA, the CDR3 is TGTGCCAGTACCAGGGACAGAAACATTCAGTACTTC.

In its sample, this clonotype was seen many times. The rearrangement uses TRBV20-1 and TRBJ2-7, with D unclear. The CDR3 totals 11 residues. CDR1 DFQATT and CDR2 SNEGSKA come from the germline V gene (reference sequence). V lost 6 bases and J lost 0, with 6 bases in between. The CDR3 region has the DNA TGCAGTGCACGGACCTCCTACGAGCAGTACTTC. It specifies CSARTSYEQYF.

This clonotype was counted at least ten times. This chain joins TRBV20-1 and TRBJ1-1; D is possibly TRBD1 (6 bases). The CDR3 loop spans 12 amino acids. Per the germline V gene, CDR1 is DFQATT and CDR2 is SNEGSKA (reference sequence). The CDR3 here is CSASGGPTEAFF. The CDR3, as DNA: TGCAGCGCATCGGGGGGGCCCACTGAAGCTTTCTTT.

The V call is TRBV7-6, the J call TRBJ2-3, with TRBD1 matching over 7 bases. V lost 4 bases and J lost 4; bases outside the gene matches: 8. This CDR3 comprises 15 residues. Germline V gene sequence: CDR1 SGHVS, CDR2 FNYEAQ. DNA for the CDR3: TGTGCCAGCAGCTCAAGCATCGACAGGGCAGATACGCAGTATTTT. Protein product: CASSSSIDRADTQYF.

With regard to this clonotype: Germline is not matched at one junction end, which may reflect a read error. The rearrangement joins TRBV10-3 to TRBJ2-3; no clear D gene. This CDR3 is 15 amino acids long. Germline assignment: CDR1 ENHRY and CDR2 SYGVKD. CDR3 bases: TGTGCCACCAGTGATTTGGGGTCCCGGCCAGATACGCAGTATTTT. Amino acids: CATSDLGSRPDTQYF.

This rearrangement joins TRBV28 to TRBJ1-1; 9 bases line up with TRBD1. This CDR3 region has 12 residues. J lost 8 bases, V lost 6 bases, and 4 bases had no gene match. Germline V CDR1 and CDR2: MDHEN, SYDVKM. For the CDR3, the DNA is TGTGCCAGCAGACAGGGGGCGCGAGAAGCTTTCTTT. Encoded protein: CASRQGAREAFF.